Included here is one TCR beta chain sequence, with context. This sample was taken from a study of blood T cell repertoires in COVID-19. For the study at large: The study drew acute and convalescent COVID-19 samples from the United States, Italy and Spain. The cDNA or gDNA used as material had been derived from T cells, B-cell-depleted T cells, or PBMCs.

Germline V gives CDR1 MNHEY, CDR2 SVGAGI. V was clipped by 6 bases and J by 3 bases, with 11 bases between them. The CDR3 has 13 amino acids. In the original analysis: From reference gene primer amplification, estimates of nucleated cell counts were derived. The assay was immunoSEQ multiplex PCR, and TCRdb's table has in-frame clones only and misses some. The DNA was the basis for D and trimming; V, J and clone size are from that table. The sample has about 73,000 clones, roughly 89% seen once. The chain couples TRBV6-5 to TRBJ1-1; D gene ambiguous. The sample was peripheral blood. This clonotype was obtained from a man older than 75 with acute or convalescent COVID-19. The CDR3 coding sequence is TGTGCCAGCAGCCTCACATCTGACACTGAAGCTTTCTTT. Its translation is CASSLTSDTEAFF.